A selection of T cell receptor beta chains follows, all from one sample in a study of CD8 T cells in ankylosing spondylitis. Using its own MiXCR run on the 5' RACE reads, TCRdb lists one record per CDR3 protein. In the table there are 200,000 to 300,000 distinct CDR3 sequences, roughly 8.2% of which are singletons. Sequenced input: blood, either unsorted or a sorted T cell fraction (not recorded which). The receptors stem from a female donor with ankylosing spondylitis or in good health (not recorded which). CDR3s include the opening cysteine and the closing phenylalanine or tryptophan. D genes are given only for firm matches. Only some rows state a clone size, as once, few, many or a class for expanded clones.

j_call d_call v_call clone_size cdr3_aa cdr3_nt
TRBJ2-1 - TRBV20-1 many CSARDRQVASYNEQFF TGCAGTGCTAGAGATAGACAAGTTGCCTCCTACAATGAGCAGTTCTTC
TRBJ2-5 - TRBV5-1 many CASTNSGEETQYF TGCGCCAGCACTAATAGCGGAGAAGAGACCCAGTACTTC
TRBJ2-3 TRBD1 TRBV20-1 - CSAPDRGRGQDTQYF TGCAGTGCCCCGGACAGGGGGCGCGGGCAAGATACGCAGTATTTT
TRBJ2-1 - TRBV7-9 few CASRDGKYEQFF TGTGCCTCCAGGGACGGGAAGTATGAGCAGTTCTTC
TRBJ2-3 - TRBV29-1 many CSHRGEGTDTQYF TGCAGCCATAGGGGAGAGGGGACAGATACGCAGTATTTT
TRBJ1-5 TRBD1 TRBV12-3/TRBV12-4 many CASSQGATGGLNQPQHF TGTGCCAGCAGCCAAGGGGCCACAGGGGGCCTTAATCAGCCCCAGCATTTT
TRBJ1-2 TRBD1 TRBV19 many CASSIQGATGGYTF TGTGCCAGTAGTATACAGGGGGCGACTGGCGGCTACACCTTC
TRBJ2-7 TRBD1 TRBV18 many CASSPPQGQGAEQYF TGTGCCAGCTCACCACCGCAAGGACAGGGGGCCGAGCAGTACTTC
TRBJ2-2 - TRBV3-1 few CACSGLSTKRNTGELFF TGTGCCTGCAGCGGACTATCAACGAAGAGGAACACCGGGGAGCTGTTTTTT
TRBJ2-1 - TRBV7-9 many CASSLPERSYNEQFF TGTGCCAGCAGCTTACCGGAGAGGTCCTACAATGAGCAGTTCTTC
TRBJ2-1 TRBD2 TRBV5-1 many CASSLVSLAGGDEQFF TGCGCCAGCAGCTTGGTGTCTCTAGCGGGAGGGGATGAGCAGTTCTTC
TRBJ2-5 - TRBV4-3 - CASSQVRAATETQYF TGCGCCAGCAGCCAAGTGAGGGCAGCTACAGAGACCCAGTACTTC
TRBJ1-2 - TRBV7-2 - CASSASSPRTNYGYTF TGTGCCAGCAGCGCTAGTTCTCCACGAACTAACTATGGCTACACCTTC
TRBJ2-2 - TRBV9 many CASEEWVTGELFF TGTGCCAGCGAGGAGTGGGTAACCGGGGAGCTGTTTTTT
TRBJ2-1 - TRBV20-1 many CSAREHRTVSYNEQFF TGCAGTGCTAGGGAACATCGGACAGTCTCCTACAATGAGCAGTTCTTC
TRBJ2-5 - TRBV4-1 many CASSQVGAFETQYF TGCGCCAGCAGCCAAGTTGGTGCGTTCGAGACCCAGTACTTC
TRBJ1-1 - TRBV28 many CATDTGRLF TGTGCCACCGATACAGGGAGGCTCTTT
TRBJ1-1 - TRBV3-1 - CATCHGLVMNTEAFF TGTGCCACCTGCCATGGACTAGTCATGAACACTGAAGCTTTCTTT
TRBJ1-5 TRBD1 TRBV20-1 few CSAVRQGPFNQPQHF TGCAGTGCTGTCCGACAGGGGCCTTTCAATCAGCCCCAGCATTTT
TRBJ2-4 - TRBV30 many CACGRRNIQYF TGTGCCTGTGGCCGGAGAAACATTCAGTACTTC
TRBJ2-7 TRBD2 TRBV13 many CASSPGTSGSPNEQYF TGTGCCAGCAGCCCCGGGACTAGCGGGAGTCCCAACGAGCAGTACTTC
TRBJ1-4 TRBD1 TRBV28 many CAISDRGIEKLFF TGTGCCATTTCGGACAGGGGGATAGAAAAACTGTTTTTT
TRBJ2-7 TRBD2 TRBV20-1 many CSARDGGRVAGGNEQYF TGCAGTGCTAGAGATGGGGGACGTGTGGCGGGAGGTAACGAGCAGTACTTC
TRBJ2-5 - TRBV4-3 many CASSQDLIGTQYF TGCGCCAGCAGCCAAGATCTCATAGGGACCCAGTACTTC
TRBJ2-1 - TRBV7-3 many CASSLYSTPGTNEQFF TGTGCCAGCAGCTTATACTCAACCCCGGGTACTAATGAGCAGTTCTTC
TRBJ2-2 - TRBV12-5 many CASGLTGNTGELFF TGTGCTAGTGGACTGACAGGGAACACCGGGGAGCTGTTTTTT
TRBJ1-5 - TRBV15 many CATSKSGLLNQPQHF TGTGCCACCAGCAAGTCAGGATTGCTCAATCAGCCCCAGCATTTT
TRBJ1-1 - TRBV29-1 many CSVGSGGGVNTEAFF TGCAGCGTTGGTTCCGGTGGGGGTGTGAACACTGAAGCTTTCTTT
TRBJ2-6 - TRBV29-1 few CSVGGSGAGANVLTF TGCAGCGTGGGGGGCTCGGGGGCTGGGGCCAACGTCCTGACTTTC
TRBJ2-6 TRBD1 TRBV5-1 many CASSLVGAGGAPSGANVLTF TGCGCCAGCAGCTTGGTTGGGGCAGGGGGCGCTCCATCCGGGGCCAACGTCCTGACTTTC
TRBJ2-1 - TRBV7-2 many CASSLSQGSYDEQFF TGTGCCAGCAGCTTGTCGCAGGGGAGTTACGATGAGCAGTTCTTC
TRBJ1-1 - TRBV29-1 many CSVVRGETEAFF TGCAGCGTTGTTAGGGGTGAGACTGAAGCTTTCTTT
TRBJ1-4 - TRBV12-3/TRBV12-4 many CASSFAGWSEKLFF TGTGCCAGCAGTTTTGCAGGGTGGAGTGAAAAACTGTTTTTT
TRBJ2-3 - TRBV20-1 many CSAPPDSLSRSFPDTQYF TGCAGTGCCCCACCGGACAGTCTATCTCGGAGTTTCCCAGATACGCAGTATTTT
TRBJ2-4 - TRBV7-3 - CASSQDGRGIQYF TGTGCCAGCAGCCAAGACGGCCGGGGCATTCAGTACTTC
TRBJ2-7 - TRBV29-1 many CSVEEMVVRGKVSYEQYF TGCAGCGTTGAAGAGATGGTCGTTCGGGGGAAAGTCTCCTACGAGCAGTACTTC
TRBJ2-5 - TRBV12-3/TRBV12-4 many CASSEGGETQYF TGTGCCAGTTCCGAGGGCGGGGAGACCCAGTACTTC
TRBJ1-1 - TRBV11-2 many CASILRGRNTEAFF TGTGCCAGCATACTCAGGGGCCGGAACACTGAAGCTTTCTTT
TRBJ2-2 TRBD2 TRBV12-3/TRBV12-4 medium-sized CASSPQRELGTGELFF TGTGCCAGCAGTCCCCAGCGGGAGCTCGGCACCGGGGAGCTGTTTTTT
TRBJ1-2 TRBD1 TRBV29-1 many CSAPLQGMYGYTF TGCAGCGCTCCCTTACAGGGGATGTATGGCTACACCTTC
TRBJ1-2 - TRBV20-1 many CSAPLPTAYGYTF TGCAGTGCTCCGCTCCCGACAGCGTATGGCTACACCTTC
TRBJ2-7 TRBD1 TRBV5-1 many CASSGPGQTYEQYF TGCGCCAGCAGCGGCCCGGGACAGACCTACGAGCAGTACTTC
TRBJ1-1 TRBD1 TRBV5-1 - CASSRRGPGTGGRGTEAFF TGCGCCAGCAGCCGCCGGGGACCGGGGACAGGGGGCCGGGGCACTGAAGCTTTCTTT
TRBJ2-3 - TRBV11-2 few CASSPRLGSGTDTQYF TGTGCCAGCAGCCCAAGGCTGGGAAGTGGCACAGATACGCAGTATTTT
TRBJ2-3 TRBD2 TRBV29-1 many CSVAGTSGIPSTDTQYF TGCAGCGTTGCCGGGACTAGCGGGATACCTAGCACAGATACGCAGTATTTT
TRBJ2-7 - TRBV18 many CASSPGTEREQYF TGTGCCAGCTCACCCGGGACCGAGCGCGAGCAGTACTTC
TRBJ1-2 - TRBV7-2 many CASSFTGPGGGYTF TGTGCCAGCAGCTTCACGGGGCCCGGGGGCGGCTACACCTTC
TRBJ1-1 - TRBV5-1 many CASSLLTGGDTEAFF TGCGCCAGCAGCTTACTGACAGGCGGGGACACTGAAGCTTTCTTT
TRBJ2-5 TRBD1 TRBV20-1 many CSVQGASEETQYF TGCAGTGTCCAGGGGGCGAGTGAAGAGACCCAGTACTTC
TRBJ1-1 - TRBV7-9 few CASSADRRGTEAFF TGTGCCAGCAGCGCCGACAGGAGAGGTACTGAAGCTTTCTTT
TRBJ2-1 TRBD2 TRBV20-1 many CSARSGTSGNNEQFF TGCAGTGCTCGCTCCGGGACTAGCGGGAACAATGAGCAGTTCTTC
TRBJ2-1 - TRBV5-4 few CASGPTFNEQFF TGTGCCAGCGGCCCGACATTCAATGAGCAGTTCTTC
TRBJ2-3 - TRBV4-3 - CASSQVSGGWTDTQYF TGCGCCAGCAGCCAAGTTAGTGGGGGTTGGACAGATACGCAGTATTTT
TRBJ2-1 TRBD2 TRBV20-1 many CSARVREGLINEQFF TGCAGTGCTAGGGTACGGGAGGGCCTTATAAATGAGCAGTTCTTC
TRBJ1-1 - TRBV15 many CATSLPGGGTEAFF TGTGCCACCAGCTTACCGGGCGGAGGCACTGAAGCTTTCTTT
TRBJ1-1 - TRBV6-2/TRBV6-3 many CASSLGGFSTEAFF TGTGCCAGCAGTCTTGGAGGGTTTTCCACTGAAGCTTTCTTT
TRBJ1-1 - TRBV7-9 few CASSPRRGGNTEAFF TGTGCCAGCAGCCCCCGTCGCGGGGGCAACACTGAAGCTTTCTTT